The clone carrying this T cell receptor (beta chain) was counted only a few times. The data derive from a study of blood T cell repertoires in COVID-19. TCRdb's copy holds only in-frame clones and misses some; the assay was immunoSEQ multiplex PCR. The sample shows fewer than 200,000 clones, roughly 85% of them seen only once. V shed 3 bases, J shed 1 base, and the junction held 3 bases outside the gene matches. This CDR3 has 15 residues. Germline CDR1 SGDLS, CDR2 YYNGEE. V and J are TRBV9 and TRBJ1-1, with 10 bases fitting TRBD1. The origin of this receptor is a man in his fifties or sixties who had recovered from COVID-19. Sequencing was carried out using PBMCs or T cells enriched from blood (not recorded which). The CDR3: CASSEGTGANTEAFF. The CDR3, as DNA: TGTGCCAGCAGCGAGGGGACAGGGGCGAACACTGAAGCTTTCTTT.